A single sample gave rise to the 26 T cell receptor beta chains below, sequenced in a study of a mutant IDH1 vaccine in newly diagnosed glioma. Repertoires were generated with immunoSEQ multiplex PCR, while TCRdb's copy carries only in-frame clones and drops some. The profile shows tens of thousands of clones, 65% to 90% of them singletons. These TCRs are of unknown antigen specificity. Described time point: week 47, end of study. Mutant IDH1 20-mer peptide, at 300 ug, made up each vaccine dose, with topical imiquimod. Here the sequenced sample was PBMCs, taken from a glioma patient whose treatment included an IDH1 peptide vaccine. These receptors were taken from a man between 18 and 29 years old with glioma. Some clones in this sample may be carry-over from other donors' samples.

The chain couples TRBV6-5 to TRBJ2-2, with 7 bases fitting TRBD2. J lost 6 bases, V lost 2 bases, and 3 bases had no gene match. The germline V gene encodes CDR1 MNHEY and CDR2 SVGAGI. This CDR3 spans 14 amino acids. Here the CDR3 reads CASSYGSGAGELFF. Written as DNA, the CDR3 is TGTGCCAGCAGTTACGGGAGCGGGGCCGGGGAGCTGTTTTTT.

This clone was picked up one time. This chain uses TRBV2 with TRBJ1-5, with 7 bases matching TRBD1. The V and J ends lost 6 bases and 2 bases, in that order; junction bases with no gene match: 7. CDR1 and CDR2 (germline): SNHLY, FYNNEI. This CDR3 has 15 amino acids. The CDR3 region is CASRRQGGGNQPQHF. The DNA of the CDR3 is TGTGCCAGCAGGCGACAGGGAGGGGGCAATCAGCCCCAGCATTTT.

The genes are TRBV29-1 and TRBJ1-5, with 7 bases aligning to TRBD1. The V and J ends lost 6 bases and 0 bases, in that order; junction bases with no gene match: 5. Per germline, CDR1 SQVTM and CDR2 ANQGSEA. The CDR3 contains 14 residues. The CDR3 here is CSVGGDSSNQPQHF. The CDR3, as DNA: TGCAGCGTCGGCGGGGACAGTAGCAATCAGCCCCAGCATTTT.

This clone came up a few times. This sequence joins TRBV19 and TRBJ1-5; weak D call: TRBD1 (6 bases). Trimming left V 7 bases short and J 4 bases short, with 14 bases between. Germline loops: CDR1 LNHDA, CDR2 SQIVND (reference sequence). The CDR3 totals 14 residues. CDR3 protein: CASTRGQSNQPQHF. The CDR3 coding sequence is TGTGCCAGTACCCGGGGGCAGTCAAATCAGCCCCAGCATTTT.

CDR3 coding DNA: TGCAGCGTTCTGGAAGGACTGATCTCTGGGGCCAACGTCCTGACTTTC. Its protein is CSVLEGLISGANVLTF. This chain joins TRBV29-1 and TRBJ2-6; a weak D match, TRBD2 (5 bases). V was pared by 5 bases and J by 0 bases, with 14 bases between. CDR3 size: 16 residues. CDR1 and CDR2 from the germline V gene are SQVTM and ANQGSEA.

As to this clone: At one of its ends the junction is not consistent with the germline gene, which may arise from a read error. J is TRBJ1-4 and V is TRBV7-6; TRBD1 matches at 8 bases. The CDR3 runs to 15 residues. Germline CDR1 and CDR2: SGHVS and FNYEAQ. In DNA, the CDR3 is TGTGCCAGCAGCCTAGCCAGGGGGCGTAGGGAAAAACTGTTTTTT. It codes for CASSLARGRREKLFF.

The rearrangement joins TRBV7-9 to TRBJ1-1; D is unresolved. The CDR3 spans 13 residues. Trimming left V 0 bases short and J 5 bases short, with 7 bases between. Germline V gene lookup returns CDR1 SEHNR and CDR2 FQNEAQ (reference sequence). The CDR3 bases are TGTGCCAGCAGCTTAGCTTACGATACTGAAGCTTTCTTT. It codes for CASSLAYDTEAFF.

The chain recombines TRBV5-6 with TRBJ2-7; D not certain. Germline assignment: CDR1 SGHDT and CDR2 YYEEEE. CDR3 size: 16 residues. Trimming took 0 bases from V and 2 from J, leaving 15 bases between them. DNA for the CDR3: TGTGCCAGCAGCTTGGCGCTGCCCGCCAACGCCTACGAGCAGTACTTC. It encodes CASSLALPANAYEQYF.

This clone came up a few times. This sample also contains other DNA sequences that code for the same CDR3. The V call is TRBV7-8, the J call TRBJ2-7, with 8 bases aligning to TRBD2. The CDR3 spans 15 residues. V shed 2 bases and J 0 bases; nucleotides not matched to a gene: 3. The germline V gene has CDR1 SGHVS and CDR2 FQNEAQ. DNA of the CDR3: TGTGCCAGCAGCTTATGGAGCGGGGGCTCCTACGAGCAGTACTTC. Translating gives CASSLWSGGSYEQYF. Looking up the rest from reference TRBV7-8 and TRBJ2-7 gives the full variable domain: GAGVSQSPRYKVAKRGQDVALRCDPISGHVSLFWYQQALGQGPEFLTYFQNEAQLDKSGLPSDRFFAERPEGSVSTLKIQRTQQEDSAVYLCASSLWSGGSYEQYFGPGTRLTVT.

This chain connects TRBV7-9 to TRBJ1-3, with 8 bases matching TRBD1. Germline lookup yields CDR1 SEHNR and CDR2 FQNEAQ (reference sequence). The CDR3 sequence is 18 residues long. The V segment lost 2 bases and the J segment 0 bases; nucleotides outside the gene matches: 9. CDR3 in DNA: TGTGCCAGCAGCTTATCCTGGGCAGGGGGCCTCTCTGGAAACACCATATATTTT. Its translation is CASSLSWAGGLSGNTIYF.

The chain carries TRBV9 and TRBJ1-4, with TRBD1 identical over 8 bases. The CDR3 has 15 amino acids. The germline V gene has CDR1 SGDLS and CDR2 YYNGEE. V gave up 4 bases and J gave up 8 bases; unmatched junction bases: 10. The chain's CDR3 is CASSPDWDRSEKLFF. The CDR3 nucleotides are TGTGCCAGCAGCCCGGACTGGGACAGGTCCGAAAAACTGTTTTTT.

The rearrangement joins TRBV6-5 to TRBJ2-7; D is ambiguous. The V end was cut by 1 base, the J end by 2 bases, with 12 bases between. The germline gives CDR1 MNHEY, CDR2 SVGAGI. The CDR3 is 15 amino acids. Here the CDR3 reads CASSYLWDGAYEQYF. The CDR3 bases are TGTGCCAGCAGTTACTTGTGGGATGGTGCCTACGAGCAGTACTTC.

The chain employs TRBV27 and TRBJ1-1; 9 nucleotides match TRBD1. V dropped 1 base and J dropped 4; count of bases not matched to a gene: 16. The germline V gene encodes CDR1 MNHEY and CDR2 SMNVEV (reference sequence). This CDR3 is built from 19 residues. The CDR3 here is CASSLWGGGTGRMSTEAFF. CDR3 nucleotides: TGTGCCAGCAGTTTATGGGGCGGCGGGACAGGGCGTATGAGCACTGAAGCTTTCTTT.

The table lists this clone with a count of one. The CDR3 is CASSPTGLYHEQYF. CDR3 bases: TGTGCCAGCAGCCCCACAGGGCTCTACCACGAGCAGTACTTC. The chain employs TRBV14 and TRBJ2-7; maybe TRBD1 (6 bases). Germline loops: CDR1 SGHDN, CDR2 FVKESK. V dropped 4 bases and J dropped 5 bases, with 15 bases sitting between them. The CDR3 is 14 residues long.

The gene calls are TRBV18 and TRBJ2-1, with D possibly TRBD1 on 5 matching bases. Germline loops: CDR1 KGHSH, CDR2 LQKENI. With 1 base removed from V and 8 bases from J, the gap between germline ends came to 6 bases. The CDR3 contains 12 residues. The CDR3 loop reads CASSPLGDEQFF. The CDR3, as DNA: TGTGCCAGCTCACCACTAGGGGATGAGCAGTTCTTC.

V gene TRBV5-5 combines with J gene TRBJ2-1; 7 positions match TRBD2. The ends lost 6 bases at V and 1 base at J; junction bases unmatched: 13. Looked up from germline, CDR1 is SGHKS and CDR2 is YYEKEE (reference sequence). The CDR3 contains 17 residues. CDR3 region: CASTLGGAAGSYNEQFF. DNA of the CDR3: TGTGCCAGCACCCTAGGAGGGGCAGCGGGGTCCTACAATGAGCAGTTCTTC. Supplemented by reference TRBV5-5 and TRBJ2-1, the full variable domain reads DAGVTQSPTHLIKTRGQQVTLRCSPISGHKSVSWYQQVLGQGPQFIFQYYEKEERGRGNFPDRFSARQFPNYSSELNVNALLLGDSALYLCASTLGGAAGSYNEQFFGPGTRLTVL.

Turning to this clone: At one end, the junction sequence differs from germline, possibly due to a read error. The V call is TRBV5-1, the J call TRBJ1-2; the D gene is possibly TRBD1 (5 bases). The CDR3 loop spans 14 amino acids. Germline V CDR1 and CDR2: SGHRS, YFSETQ. CDR3 bases: TGCGCCAGCAGCTTGGACAGGAATAACGATGGCTACACCTTC. Its translation: CASSLDRNNDGYTF.

The J gene is TRBJ1-3, the V gene TRBV6-1; TRBD1 matches at 8 bases. Germline values: CDR1 MNHNS, CDR2 SASEGT. The junction had 6 bases not matched to a gene; V was cut back by 5 bases and J by 3 bases. The CDR3 is 15 amino acids. CDR3 loop: CASSHDRGGGNTIYF. The CDR3 DNA reads TGTGCCAGCAGTCATGACAGGGGAGGTGGAAACACCATATATTTT.

This clone counts as large. This chain joins TRBV7-2 and TRBJ2-7; no clear D. This CDR3 has 11 residues. Trimming removed 6 bases at V and 6 bases at J, with 9 bases between. Germline CDR1 is SGHTA and CDR2 is FQGNSA. The chain's CDR3 is CASSFVGEQYF. The CDR3 DNA is TGTGCCAGCAGTTTCGTGGGCGAGCAGTACTTC.

Notes on this clone: Different DNA sequences within this sample yield the same CDR3. The rearrangement joins TRBV4-3 to TRBJ1-2; no firm D call. V shed 0 bases and J shed 2 bases, with 10 bases lying between them. The germline V gene has CDR1 LGHNA and CDR2 YSLEER. The CDR3 consists of 15 residues. CDR3 bases: TGCGCCAGCAGCCAAGAGTTACAGTCAAACTATGGCTACACCTTC. It codes for CASSQELQSNYGYTF.

The chain recombines TRBV18 with TRBJ1-1; D is perhaps TRBD1 (6 bases). The CDR3 spans 15 residues. The V end lost 5 bases, the J end lost 3 bases, and 16 bases lay between the germline ends. Germline CDR1 reads KGHSH; CDR2 reads LQKENI. CDR3 DNA sequence: TGTGCCAGCTCAACACGCGGGGGCATGGACACTGAAGCTTTCTTT. This codes for CASSTRGGMDTEAFF. The complete variable domain, with remaining parts taken from reference TRBV18 and TRBJ1-1, reads NAGVMQNPRHLVRRRGQEARLRCSPMKGHSHVYWYRQLPEEGLKFMVYLQKENIIDESGMPKERFSAEFPKEGPSILRIQQVVRGDSAAYFCASSTRGGMDTEAFFGQGTRLTVV.

For this clone: Other nucleotide sequences in the sample specify the same CDR3. The chain carries TRBV11-3 and TRBJ1-1, with D possibly being TRBD1 (5 bases). CDR1 is SGHNT, CDR2 YENEEA, per germline. V was pared by 1 base and J by 1 base, with 7 bases between. The CDR3 is made up of 14 amino acids. The CDR3 nucleotides are TGTGCCAGCAGCTTAGGGGGACCGAACACTGAAGCTTTCTTT. Its translation: CASSLGGPNTEAFF.

CDR3 residues: CASTPIAGLPNTEAFF. The DNA for the CDR3 is TGTGCCAGCACCCCTATCGCGGGGCTCCCGAACACTGAAGCTTTCTTT. V and J are TRBV27 and TRBJ1-1; a weak D match, TRBD1 (5 bases). The CDR3 loop spans 16 amino acids. The ends were cut back, 7 bases at V and 1 base at J, with 19 bases in the middle. Germline values: CDR1 MNHEY, CDR2 SMNVEV (reference sequence).

V is TRBV10-3 and J is TRBJ1-3, with 7 bases matching TRBD1. Trimming cost V 6 bases and J 2 bases; bases outside gene matches: 1. This CDR3 contains 13 residues. The V gene's germline CDR1 is ENHRY and CDR2 SYGVKD. CDR3: CAISGTAGNTIYF. In nucleotides, the CDR3 is TGTGCCATCAGCGGGACAGCTGGAAACACCATATATTTT.

The chain carries TRBV14 and TRBJ1-1; D is uncertain. This CDR3 region has 18 residues. The V gene's germline CDR1 is SGHDN and CDR2 FVKESK. Trimming left V 1 base short and J 0 bases short, with 18 bases between. In DNA form, the CDR3 reads TGTGCCAGCAGCCAAGCTGCCGGGAAAGTCCGAATGAACACTGAAGCTTTCTTT. This sequence encodes CASSQAAGKVRMNTEAFF.

The gene calls are TRBV19 and TRBJ1-2; possibly TRBD1 for D (5 bases). V lost 4 bases to trimming and J lost 4 bases, with 16 bases between them. Germline CDR1 is LNHDA and CDR2 is SQIVND (reference sequence). The CDR3 consists of 15 residues. CDR3 DNA sequence: TGTGCCAGTAGTAGCCAGGGAAATATCGGCTATGGCTACACCTTC. Translating gives CASSSQGNIGYGYTF.